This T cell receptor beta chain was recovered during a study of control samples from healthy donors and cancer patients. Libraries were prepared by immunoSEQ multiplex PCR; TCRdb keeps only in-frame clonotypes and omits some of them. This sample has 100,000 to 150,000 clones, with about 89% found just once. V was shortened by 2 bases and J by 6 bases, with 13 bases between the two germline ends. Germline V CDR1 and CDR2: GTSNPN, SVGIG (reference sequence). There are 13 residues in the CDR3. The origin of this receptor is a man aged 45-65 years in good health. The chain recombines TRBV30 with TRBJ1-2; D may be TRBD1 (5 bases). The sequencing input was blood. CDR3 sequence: CAWSNKGGDGYTF. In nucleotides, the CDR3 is TGTGCCTGGAGTAACAAGGGAGGGGATGGCTACACCTTC.